The rows below give T cell receptor beta chains drawn from one sample of a study of blood T cells in healthy people across ages. From the 5' RACE reads, TCRdb called clonotypes with MiXCR, one entry per CDR3 protein. The sample records approximately 1,000,000 distinct CDR3 sequences, roughly two fifths being singletons. The sample consisted of blood. Every receptor here comes from a man aged 18 to 30 in good health. Both conserved end residues are part of each CDR3. D genes are given only for firm matches. The size entry is marked missing in some rows and otherwise reads once, few, many or a size class.

len | j_gene | v_gene | d_gene | abundance | CDR3aa | CDR3nt
15 | TRBJ1-1 | TRBV28 | . | . | CASSSLRREGTEAFF | TGTGCCAGCAGTTCACTTCGTCGTGAAGGCACTGAAGCTTTCTTT
18 | TRBJ1-1 | TRBV9 | TRBD1 | . | CASSHLLDEDRLNTEAFF | TGTGCCAGCAGCCATTTACTCGATGAGGACAGGTTGAACACTGAAGCTTTCTTT
13 | TRBJ1-1 | TRBV5-1 | . | once | CASQGQLNTEAFF | TGCGCCAGCCAAGGGCAGCTGAACACTGAAGCTTTCTTT
17 | TRBJ1-6 | TRBV25-1 | . | once | CASRGWAEVGYNSPLHF | TGTGCCAGCCGAGGGTGGGCGGAGGTCGGCTATAATTCACCCCTCCACTTT
15 | TRBJ1-1 | TRBV4-3 | TRBD1 | . | CASSRNPGGSTEAFF | TGCGCCAGCAGCCGGAACCCAGGGGGGAGTACTGAAGCTTTCTTT
12 | TRBJ2-7 | TRBV20-1 | . | few | CSARQASYEQYF | TGCAGTGCTAGGCAGGCCTCCTACGAGCAGTACTTC
13 | TRBJ1-1 | TRBV20-1 | . | . | CSAPPRGYTEAFF | TGCAGTGCCCCACCTCGGGGGTACACTGAAGCTTTCTTT
16 | TRBJ1-2 | TRBV6-5 | TRBD1 | . | CASSYWTGETNYGYTF | TGTGCCAGCAGTTACTGGACAGGGGAGACTAACTATGGCTACACCTTC
13 | TRBJ2-7 | TRBV10-3 | . | . | CAISGEASYEQYF | TGTGCCATCAGTGGGGAGGCATCCTACGAGCAGTACTTC
13 | TRBJ2-4 | TRBV2 | . | . | CASSEGDSRVQYF | TGTGCCAGCAGTGAAGGAGACAGTCGCGTTCAGTACTTC
15 | TRBJ1-2 | TRBV12-3/TRBV12-4 | TRBD1 | few | CASSLAGTGVSGYTF | TGTGCCAGCAGTTTAGCCGGGACAGGGGTCTCTGGCTACACCTTC
13 | TRBJ1-5 | TRBV28 | . | . | CASSLKTSQPQHF | TGTGCCAGCAGTTTAAAGACAAGCCAGCCCCAGCATTTT
11 | TRBJ2-1 | TRBV20-1 | . | few | CSASPWNEQFF | TGCAGTGCTAGTCCTTGGAATGAGCAGTTCTTC
12 | TRBJ2-4 | TRBV29-1 | TRBD1 | . | CSVGTGQGEQYF | TGCAGCGTCGGAACGGGACAGGGGGAGCAGTACTTC
19 | TRBJ1-2 | TRBV28 | TRBD1 | few | CASSFRLRPGQGSNYGYTF | TGTGCCAGCAGTTTCCGCCTGAGACCGGGACAGGGGTCTAACTATGGCTACACCTTC
13 | TRBJ2-7 | TRBV27 | TRBD2 | . | CASRAGGYNEQYF | TGTGCCAGCAGGGCCGGGGGGTACAATGAGCAGTACTTC
15 | TRBJ1-1 | TRBV20-1 | TRBD1 | few | CSARGTGVGDTEAFF | TGCAGTGCTAGAGGAACAGGGGTGGGAGACACTGAAGCTTTCTTT
13 | TRBJ2-3 | TRBV20-1 | TRBD1 | . | CSARTGGLDTQYF | TGCAGTGCACGGACAGGGGGGCTAGATACGCAGTATTTT
13 | TRBJ2-1 | TRBV6-6 | . | few | CASRPRTISEQFF | TGTGCCAGCAGGCCTCGGACCATTTCCGAGCAGTTCTTC
19 | TRBJ2-1 | TRBV20-1 | TRBD1 | few | CSARGTGVIVMSSYNEQFF | TGCAGTGCTAGAGGGACAGGGGTTATAGTGATGAGCTCCTACAATGAGCAGTTCTTC
15 | TRBJ1-2 | TRBV7-2 | . | few | CASLVGPSFNYGYTF | TGTGCCAGCTTAGTCGGACCCTCCTTTAACTATGGCTACACCTTC
15 | TRBJ1-2 | TRBV4-3 | . | . | CASSQDTESNYGYTF | TGCGCCAGCAGCCAAGATACCGAGTCTAACTATGGCTACACCTTC
14 | TRBJ1-2 | TRBV7-3 | . | . | CASSLTGGSGGYTF | TGTGCCAGCAGCTTAACGGGGGGAAGTGGTGGCTACACCTTC
17 | TRBJ2-5 | TRBV13 | . | . | CASSFRKDAWAGETQYF | TGTGCCAGCAGTTTTCGAAAGGACGCCTGGGCCGGAGAGACCCAGTACTTC
15 | TRBJ2-2 | TRBV14 | . | . | CASSLSHREFGELFF | TGTGCCAGCAGCCTCAGCCACAGGGAATTTGGGGAGCTGTTTTTT
15 | TRBJ2-5 | TRBV6-6 | TRBD1 | . | CASSSDRGRSETQYF | TGTGCCAGCAGTTCGGACAGGGGACGGTCAGAGACCCAGTACTTC
15 | TRBJ2-5 | TRBV4-2 | . | . | CASSQWRGWVETQYF | TGTGCCAGCAGCCAATGGCGGGGATGGGTAGAGACCCAGTACTTC
13 | TRBJ2-1 | TRBV7-3 | . | . | CASSGSMDNEQFF | TGTGCCAGCAGCGGGTCCATGGACAATGAGCAGTTCTTC
13 | TRBJ1-6 | TRBV18 | . | . | CASSPLESSPLHF | TGTGCCAGCTCACCACTTGAGAGTTCACCCCTCCACTTT
15 | TRBJ2-3 | TRBV9 | . | few | CASSVVLASADTQYF | TGTGCCAGCAGCGTAGTTTTAGCGAGCGCAGATACGCAGTATTTT
11 | TRBJ2-7 | TRBV6-5 | . | . | CRARGGYEQYF | TGTAGGGCCAGGGGGGGCTACGAGCAGTACTTC
14 | TRBJ2-1 | TRBV5-1 | . | few | CASSLASGTNEQFF | TGCGCCAGCAGCTTGGCCTCAGGTACCAATGAGCAGTTCTTC
14 | TRBJ1-1 | TRBV20-1 | . | few | CSAPLGTTNTEAFF | TGCAGTGCTCCCCTTGGCACAACGAACACTGAAGCTTTCTTT
13 | TRBJ2-4 | TRBV3-1 | . | few | CASSQTDGFGQYF | TGTGCCAGCAGCCAGACCGACGGTTTTGGGCAGTACTTC
18 | TRBJ2-3 | TRBV12-3/TRBV12-4 | TRBD2 | . | CASTSGLAGASGTDTQYF | TGTGCCAGCACTTCGGGACTAGCGGGGGCTTCGGGCACAGATACGCAGTATTTT
15 | TRBJ1-3 | TRBV9 | . | few | CASSPLDSAGNTIYF | TGTGCCAGCAGCCCGCTCGACTCGGCCGGAAACACCATATATTTT
12 | TRBJ1-2 | TRBV7-2 | . | . | CAGSLDNYGYTF | TGTGCCGGCAGCTTAGATAATTATGGCTACACCTTC
15 | TRBJ2-3 | TRBV28 | . | many | CASSLPAAHTDTQYF | TGTGCCAGCAGTTTACCTGCGGCCCACACAGATACGCAGTATTTT
16 | TRBJ2-7 | TRBV5-1 | . | once | CASSPGGLSSYNEQYF | TGCGCCAGCAGCCCGGGCGGACTTTCCTCCTACAATGAGCAGTACTTC
15 | TRBJ2-7 | TRBV18 | TRBD1 | . | CASSPRGQGLYEQYF | TGTGCCAGCTCACCGAGGGGACAGGGTCTATACGAGCAGTACTTC
15 | TRBJ1-5 | TRBV6-1 | . | . | CASSWGVESNQPQHF | TGTGCCAGCAGCTGGGGGGTGGAGTCTAATCAGCCCCAGCATTTT
16 | TRBJ2-3 | TRBV27 | TRBD2 | . | CASSLFSGGTTDTQYF | TGTGCCAGCAGTCTATTTAGCGGGGGGACCACAGATACGCAGTATTTT
13 | TRBJ1-1 | TRBV6-2/TRBV6-3 | . | . | CASIGGGGTEAFF | TGTGCCAGCATCGGGGGGGGCGGCACTGAAGCTTTCTTT
11 | TRBJ1-1 | TRBV30 | . | once | CAWRPNTEAFF | TGTGCCTGGAGACCGAACACTGAAGCTTTCTTT